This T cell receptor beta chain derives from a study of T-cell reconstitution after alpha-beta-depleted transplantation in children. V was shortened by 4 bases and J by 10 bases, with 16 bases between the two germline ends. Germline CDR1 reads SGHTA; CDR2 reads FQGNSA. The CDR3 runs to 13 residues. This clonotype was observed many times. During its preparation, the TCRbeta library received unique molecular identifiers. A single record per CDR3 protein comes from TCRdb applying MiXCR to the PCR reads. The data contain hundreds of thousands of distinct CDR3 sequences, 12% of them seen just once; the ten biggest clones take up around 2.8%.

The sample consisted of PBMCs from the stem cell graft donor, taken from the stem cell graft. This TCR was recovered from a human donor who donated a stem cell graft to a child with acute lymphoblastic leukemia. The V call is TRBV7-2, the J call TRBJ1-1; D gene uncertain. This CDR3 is CASSSHLDGVAFF. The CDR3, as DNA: TGTGCCAGCAGCTCTCACCTAGACGGGGTAGCTTTCTTT.